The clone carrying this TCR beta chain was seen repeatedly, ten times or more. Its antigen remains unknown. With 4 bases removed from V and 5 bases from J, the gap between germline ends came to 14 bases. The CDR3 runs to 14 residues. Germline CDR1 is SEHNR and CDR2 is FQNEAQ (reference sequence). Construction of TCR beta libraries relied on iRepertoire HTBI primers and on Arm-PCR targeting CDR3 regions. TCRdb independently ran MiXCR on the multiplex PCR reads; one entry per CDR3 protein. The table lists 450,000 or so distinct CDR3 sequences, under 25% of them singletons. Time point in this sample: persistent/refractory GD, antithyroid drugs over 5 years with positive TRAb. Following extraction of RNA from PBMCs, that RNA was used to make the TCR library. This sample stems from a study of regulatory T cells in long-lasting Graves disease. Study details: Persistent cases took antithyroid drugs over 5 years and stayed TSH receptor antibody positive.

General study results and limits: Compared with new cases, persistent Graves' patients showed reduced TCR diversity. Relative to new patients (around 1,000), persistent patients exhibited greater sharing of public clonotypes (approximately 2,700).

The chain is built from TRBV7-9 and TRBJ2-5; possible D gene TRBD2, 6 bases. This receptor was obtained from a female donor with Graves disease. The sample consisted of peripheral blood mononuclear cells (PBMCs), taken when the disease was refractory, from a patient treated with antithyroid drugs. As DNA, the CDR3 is TGTGCCAGCAGCTCGCGAACGGAGGGGGAGACCCAGTACTTC. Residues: CASSSRTEGETQYF.